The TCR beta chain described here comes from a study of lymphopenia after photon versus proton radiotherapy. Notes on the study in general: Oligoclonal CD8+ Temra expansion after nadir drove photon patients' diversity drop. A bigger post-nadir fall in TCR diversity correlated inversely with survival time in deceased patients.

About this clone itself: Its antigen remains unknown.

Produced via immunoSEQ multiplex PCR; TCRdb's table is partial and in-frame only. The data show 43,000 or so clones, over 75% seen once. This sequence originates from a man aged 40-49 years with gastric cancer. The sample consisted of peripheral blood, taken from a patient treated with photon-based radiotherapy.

CDR3 bases: TGTGCCACCGGGTGGGTTAACTCTGGAAACACCATATATTTT. As protein: CATGWVNSGNTIYF. The chain combines TRBV7-9 with TRBJ1-3; D gene ambiguous. Germline CDR1 SEHNR, CDR2 FQNEAQ (reference sequence). V was trimmed by 10 bases and J by 0 bases, leaving 13 bases between them. The CDR3 has 14 residues. The complete variable domain, with remaining parts taken from reference TRBV7-9 and TRBJ1-3, reads DTGVSQNPRHKITKRGQNVTFRCDPISEHNRLYWYRQTLGQGPEFLTYFQNEAQLEKSRLLSDRFSAERPKGSFSTLEIQRTEQGDSAMYLCATGWVNSGNTIYFGEGSWLTVV.